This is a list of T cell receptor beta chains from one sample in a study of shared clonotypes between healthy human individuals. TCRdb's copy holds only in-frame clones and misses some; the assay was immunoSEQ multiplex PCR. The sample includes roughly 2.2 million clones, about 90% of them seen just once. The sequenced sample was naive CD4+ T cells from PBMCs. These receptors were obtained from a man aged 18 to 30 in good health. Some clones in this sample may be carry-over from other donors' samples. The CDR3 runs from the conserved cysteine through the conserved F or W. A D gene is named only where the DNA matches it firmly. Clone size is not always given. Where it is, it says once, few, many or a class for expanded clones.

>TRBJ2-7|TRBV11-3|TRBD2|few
TGTGCCAGCAGCATTAGCGGGAACTACGAGCAGTACTTC
CASSISGNYEQYF
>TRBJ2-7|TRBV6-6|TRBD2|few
TGTGCCAGCAGACAGAGGACTAGTGGGCGTCCCGAGCAGTACTTC
CASRQRTSGRPEQYF
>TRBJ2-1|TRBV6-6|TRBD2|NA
TGTGCCAGCCTCTTGGGCGGGAGTTTGAATGAGCAGTTCTTC
CASLLGGSLNEQFF
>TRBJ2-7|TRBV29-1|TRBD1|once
TGCAGCGTTGCCGGGACAGGGGTTTTCGAGCAGTACTTC
CSVAGTGVFEQYF
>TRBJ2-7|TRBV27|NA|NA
TGTGCCAGCAGTTACAGGGAGTTCTACGAGCAGTACTTC
CASSYREFYEQYF
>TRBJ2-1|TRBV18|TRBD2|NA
TGTGCCAGCTCACCACAAAGCGGGAGAAACAATGAGCAGTTCTTC
CASSPQSGRNNEQFF
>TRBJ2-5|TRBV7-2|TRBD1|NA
TGTGCCAGCAGCTTAGCAACAGGGGCGATAGAGACCCAGTACTTC
CASSLATGAIETQYF
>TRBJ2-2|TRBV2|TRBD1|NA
TGTGCCGGAGACAGGGGGAACACCGGGGAGCTGTTTTTT
CAGDRGNTGELFF
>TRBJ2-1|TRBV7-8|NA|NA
TGTGCCAGCAGCCCCCGCGCTAGGGACAATGAGCAGTTCTTC
CASSPRARDNEQFF
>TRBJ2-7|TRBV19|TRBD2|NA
TGTGCCAGTAGTATCCAGGGACTATTTGGAAACGAGCAGTACTTC
CASSIQGLFGNEQYF
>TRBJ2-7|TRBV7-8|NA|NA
TGTGCCAGCAGCTCGGCCCTATCTGGAATGGTGCAGTACTTC
CASSSALSGMVQYF
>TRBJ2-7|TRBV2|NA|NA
TGTGCCAGCAGTGGATCCCAGGATGAGCAGTACTTC
CASSGSQDEQYF
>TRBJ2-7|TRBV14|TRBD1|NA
TGTGCCAGCAGCCTCAGGACAGGGCCCTACGAGCAGTACTTC
CASSLRTGPYEQYF
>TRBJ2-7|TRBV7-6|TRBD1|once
TGTGCCAGCAGCTTAGCTGTCAGGGGGCACGGGCTTTACGAGCAGTACTTC
CASSLAVRGHGLYEQYF
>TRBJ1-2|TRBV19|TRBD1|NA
TGTGCCAGTAGTGGGGGACAGGGGCTTCATGGCTACACCTTC
CASSGGQGLHGYTF
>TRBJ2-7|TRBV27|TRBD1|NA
TGTGCCAGCAGCATTACAGGGGGCTTATACGAGCAGTACTTC
CASSITGGLYEQYF
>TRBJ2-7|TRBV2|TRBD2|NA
TGTGCCAGCAGTGATTCTAGCGGAAGCTCCTACGAGCAGTACTTC
CASSDSSGSSYEQYF
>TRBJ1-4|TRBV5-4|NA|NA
TGTGCCAGCAGCTTTGGGGGGATGGCGGTCTTGACTAATGAAAAACTGTTTTTT
CASSFGGMAVLTNEKLFF
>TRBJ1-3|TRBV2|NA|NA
TGTGCCAGCAGGATTAACAGGGTCCCTGGAAACACCATATATTTT
CASRINRVPGNTIYF
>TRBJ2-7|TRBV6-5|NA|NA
TGTGCCAGCGGTAGGGCGTCCTACGAGCAGTACTTC
CASGRASYEQYF
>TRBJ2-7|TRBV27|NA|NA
TGTGCCAGCAGTTTAAAGGACGGACCCTACGAGCAGTACTTC
CASSLKDGPYEQYF
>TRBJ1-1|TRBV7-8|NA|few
TGTGCCAGCAGCTTTCGGTCAGTGAACACTGAAGCTTTCTTT
CASSFRSVNTEAFF
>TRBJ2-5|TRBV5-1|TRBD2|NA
TGCGCCAGCAGCTTGGCGGCTAGCGGCCCCCGAGAGACCCAGTACTTC
CASSLAASGPRETQYF
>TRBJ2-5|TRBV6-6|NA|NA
TGTGCCAGCTTCGCGGACTTTTCGGGGGAGACCCAGTACTTC
CASFADFSGETQYF
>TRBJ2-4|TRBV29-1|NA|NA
TGCAGCGCCGCCGGGTTAGCCAAAAACATTCAGTACTTC
CSAAGLAKNIQYF
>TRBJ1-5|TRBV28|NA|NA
TGTGCCAGCAGCCCCCTCGGACATTCCAATCAGCCCCAGCATTTT
CASSPLGHSNQPQHF
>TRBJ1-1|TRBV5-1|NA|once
TGCGCCAGCAGCTTGACCCTAAATACTGAAGCTTTCTTT
CASSLTLNTEAFF
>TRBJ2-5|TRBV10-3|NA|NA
TGTGCCATCAGTGAGTCTTCGGGACGAGAGACCCAGTACTTC
CAISESSGRETQYF
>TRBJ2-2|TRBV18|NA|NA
TGTGCCAGCTCACCACGAGGGGTCACCGGGGAGCTGTTTTTT
CASSPRGVTGELFF
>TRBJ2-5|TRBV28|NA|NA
TGTGCCAGCAGTCCCTGGACCAGGCGAGAGACCCAGTACTTC
CASSPWTRRETQYF
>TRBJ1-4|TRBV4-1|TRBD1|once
TGCGCCAGCAGCCAAGATCACAGGGGCCGGGGTGAAAAACTGTTTTTT
CASSQDHRGRGEKLFF
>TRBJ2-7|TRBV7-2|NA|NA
TGTGCCAGCAGCTTATTTCACGAGCAGTACTTC
CASSLFHEQYF
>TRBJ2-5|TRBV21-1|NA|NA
TGTGCCAGCTATGATATCAAAACAGGGTTGTACCAAGAGACCCAGTACTTC
CASYDIKTGLYQETQYF
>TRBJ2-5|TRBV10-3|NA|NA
TGTGCCATCAGTGGTGGCAGGCATCAAGAGACCCAGTACTTC
CAISGGRHQETQYF
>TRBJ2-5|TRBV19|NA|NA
TGTGCCAGTAGTCAAGGATCCAGGGCAGAGACCCAGTACTTC
CASSQGSRAETQYF
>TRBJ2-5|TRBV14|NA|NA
TGTGCCAGCAGCCCCCCGTACTTC
CASSPPYF
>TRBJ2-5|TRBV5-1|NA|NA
TGCGCCAGCAGTACCGGCGCGAGGGAGACCCAGTACTTC
CASSTGARETQYF
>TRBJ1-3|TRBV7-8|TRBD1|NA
TGTGCCAGCAGCTTAGGATGGGGACAGGGGTCTGGAAACACCATATATTTT
CASSLGWGQGSGNTIYF
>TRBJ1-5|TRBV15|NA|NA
TGTGCCACCAGCAGGGGCAGGGGTCAGCCCCAGCATTTT
CATSRGRGQPQHF
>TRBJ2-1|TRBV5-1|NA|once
TGCGCCAGCAGCTTGTTTTCTGAGCAGTTCTTC
CASSLFSEQFF
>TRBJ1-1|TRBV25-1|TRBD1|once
TGTGCCAGCAGGACGACGACAGGGTACACTGAAGCTTTCTTT
CASRTTTGYTEAFF
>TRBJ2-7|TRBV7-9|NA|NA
TGTGCCAGCAGCCCGACTCGACTAGCTTTAGGGGGCCTCTCCTACGAGCAGTACTTC
CASSPTRLALGGLSYEQYF
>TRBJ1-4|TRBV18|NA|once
TGTGCCAGCTCACCACTCCAGGTTGAAGAAAAACTGTTTTTT
CASSPLQVEEKLFF
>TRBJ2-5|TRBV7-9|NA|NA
TGTGCCAGCAGCTTAGATCATGGGCCCCAAGAGACCCAGTACTTC
CASSLDHGPQETQYF
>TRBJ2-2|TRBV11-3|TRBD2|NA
TGTGCCAGCAGCTCCAAGGTGACTAGCGGCAACACCGGGGAGCTGTTTTTT
CASSSKVTSGNTGELFF
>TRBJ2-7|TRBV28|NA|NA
TGTGCCAGCAGTTTAGTAGGGGGGAACGAGCAGTACTTC
CASSLVGGNEQYF
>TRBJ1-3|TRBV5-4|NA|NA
TGTGCCAGCAGCTCGCAGACAGGTTCTTCCTCTGGAAACACCATATATTTT
CASSSQTGSSSGNTIYF
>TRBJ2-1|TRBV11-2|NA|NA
TGTGCCAGCAGCCCAGGGTGGGGCCGGTACAATGAGCAGTTCTTC
CASSPGWGRYNEQFF